The entry below describes one TCR beta chain. This sample was taken from a study of blood T cell repertoires in COVID-19. Study-level background: The samples span acute and convalescent COVID-19 from the United States, Italy and Spain. PBMCs, B-cell-depleted T cells, or T cells were the source of the cDNA or gDNA that made up the material.

The length of the CDR3 is 14 residues. V was cut by 3 bases and J by 3 bases, with 11 bases left in between. The V gene's germline CDR1 is LNHDA and CDR2 SQIVND (reference sequence). Under the authors' procedure: Amplification of reference gene primers provided the estimated nucleated cell counts. Method: immunoSEQ multiplex PCR; TCRdb's copy keeps in-frame clones and lacks some. V and J calls and clone size are copied from that table; D and trimming were computed from the DNA. The table shows a few hundred thousand clones, with 65% to 90% occurring only once. The TCR was taken from a woman aged 40 to 50 who had recovered from COVID-19. The sequencing input was peripheral blood. The chain has TRBV19 and TRBJ1-2; a weak D match, TRBD1 (5 bases). In DNA, the CDR3 is TGTGCCAGTAGTATCCTAGGGGCGGACTATGGCTACACCTTC. Encoded protein: CASSILGADYGYTF.